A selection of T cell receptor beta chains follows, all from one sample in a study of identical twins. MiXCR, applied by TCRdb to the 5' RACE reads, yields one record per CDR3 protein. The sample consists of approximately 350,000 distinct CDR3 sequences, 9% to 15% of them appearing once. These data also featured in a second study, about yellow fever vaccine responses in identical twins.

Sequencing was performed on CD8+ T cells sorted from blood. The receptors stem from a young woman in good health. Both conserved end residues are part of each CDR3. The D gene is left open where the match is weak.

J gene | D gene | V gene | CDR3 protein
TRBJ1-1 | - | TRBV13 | CASSPLGHRNTEAFF
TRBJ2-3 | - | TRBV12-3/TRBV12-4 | CASSFSVPTDTQYF
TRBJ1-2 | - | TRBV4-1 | CASSQWQGNGYTF
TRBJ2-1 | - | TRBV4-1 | CASSQVGPDEQFF
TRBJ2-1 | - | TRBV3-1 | CASSQDRRADNEQFF
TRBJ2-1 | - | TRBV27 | CASSLILVSNEQFF
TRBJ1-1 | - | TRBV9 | CASSARLNTEAFF
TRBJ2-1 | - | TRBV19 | CASSIDRVREDEQFF
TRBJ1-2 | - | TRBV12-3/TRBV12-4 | CASSPSPNYGYTF
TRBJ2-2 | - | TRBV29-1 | CSVAGTGELFF
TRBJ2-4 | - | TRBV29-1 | CSVDGGTVAKNIQYF
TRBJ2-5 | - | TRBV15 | CATSRDLGGQETQYF
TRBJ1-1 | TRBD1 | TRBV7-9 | CASSFPRDSVRTEAFF
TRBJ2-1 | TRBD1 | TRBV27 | CASSLVTGRYNEQFF
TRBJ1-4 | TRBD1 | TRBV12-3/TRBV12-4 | CASSRVRQGRLLLANEKLFF
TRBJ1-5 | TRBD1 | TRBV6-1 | CASSPRGTALGRGNQPQHF
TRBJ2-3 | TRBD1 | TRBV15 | CATSKGQGDRTDTQYF
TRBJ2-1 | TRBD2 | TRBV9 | CASSDPLPTSGHNEQFF
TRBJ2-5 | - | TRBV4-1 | CASSDRIGTQYF
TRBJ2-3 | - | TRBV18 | CASSPLEGLRTDTQYF
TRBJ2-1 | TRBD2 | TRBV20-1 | CSARVGLAGKSPLYNEQFF
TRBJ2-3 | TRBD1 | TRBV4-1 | CASSQPGQGATDTQYF
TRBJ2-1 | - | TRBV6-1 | CASRLSGGGHEQFF
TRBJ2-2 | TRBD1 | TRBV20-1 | CSARDGDRGTTGELFF
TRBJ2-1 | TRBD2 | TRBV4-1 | CASSPSRGLVGYEQFF
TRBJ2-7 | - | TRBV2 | CASTGRDSYEQYF
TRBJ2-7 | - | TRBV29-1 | CSVTWGMEAYEQYF
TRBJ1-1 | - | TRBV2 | CASGRTLNTEAFF
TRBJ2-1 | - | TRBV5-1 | CASSSEAWTPVPEQFF
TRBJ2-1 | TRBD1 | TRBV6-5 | CASSYRQGGSYNEQFF
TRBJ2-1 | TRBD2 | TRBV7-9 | CASSLGGTSGGVFF
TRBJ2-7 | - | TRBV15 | CATSRVSGPPGNEQYF
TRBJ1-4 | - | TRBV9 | CASSAFTGEKLFF
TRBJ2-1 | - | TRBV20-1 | CSASPRDRVLSGGSNEQFF
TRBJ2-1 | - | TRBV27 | CASSPAGPSSYNEQFF
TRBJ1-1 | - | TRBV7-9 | CASSPQAGMNTEAFF
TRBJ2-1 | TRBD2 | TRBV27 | CASSLSRGSHEQFF
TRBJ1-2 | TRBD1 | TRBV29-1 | CSVDPTGYLDGYTF
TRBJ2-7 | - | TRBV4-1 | CASSQDPLSSYEQYF
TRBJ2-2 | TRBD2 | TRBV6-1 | CASSDVSGDISELFF
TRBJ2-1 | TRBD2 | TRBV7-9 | CASSPAGGANEQFF
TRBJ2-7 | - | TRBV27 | CASSPSGGHEQYF
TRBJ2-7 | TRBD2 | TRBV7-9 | CASSRQLAGADAYEQYF
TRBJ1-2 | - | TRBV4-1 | CASSQGGDLMSYGYTF
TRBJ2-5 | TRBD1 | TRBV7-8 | CASSEFPGQGMETQYF
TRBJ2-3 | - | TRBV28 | CASSFSAGVTDTQYF
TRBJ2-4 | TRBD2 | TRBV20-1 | CSARELAGGENIQYF
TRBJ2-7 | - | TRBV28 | CASSWPTQGKLTEQYF
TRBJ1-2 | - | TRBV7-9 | CASSLAIGQKNYGYTF
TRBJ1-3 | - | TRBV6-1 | CASSEEVSSGNTIYF
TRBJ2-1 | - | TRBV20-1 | CSAKGDEQFF
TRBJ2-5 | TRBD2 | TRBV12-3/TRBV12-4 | CASSFLAGQETQYF
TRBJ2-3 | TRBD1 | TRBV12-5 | CASGLVQGSIDTQYF